These 21 T cell receptor beta chains share one sample of origin, sequenced in a study of early T cells in non-severe SARS-CoV-2 infection (dated by TCRdb to the early 2020s). Libraries were constructed by 5' RACE. The run used a NextSeq 500. The raw public data were reprocessed by TCRdb itself: fastp quality trimming at Q25, MiXCR clonotype calling, in-frame beta chains only. Rows are combined by CDR3 protein, so each entry shows the most common genes and DNA. The sample table records under 90,000 distinct CDR3 sequences; around 13% of these occur just once. Roughly 5.5% of the sample is in the top ten clones. Sequencing used whole blood. These receptors all stem from an adult who was a healthcare worker with PCR-confirmed SARS-CoV-2 infection or an uninfected control (not recorded which).

This clonotype was counted a few times. V and J are TRBV6-5 and TRBJ2-7, with 7 bases lining up with TRBD1. Germline trimming cut 0 bases from V and 3 bases from J; bases unmatched to any gene: 5. This CDR3 has 15 residues. CDR1 is MNHEY and CDR2 is SVGAGI in the germline V gene. The CDR3: CASSYSGDSSYEQYF. CDR3 DNA: TGTGCCAGCAGTTACTCGGGGGACAGTAGCTACGAGCAGTACTTC.

This sequence joins TRBV30 and TRBJ2-2; D is uncertain. The CDR3 is made up of 14 amino acids. Germline V lookup: CDR1 GTSNPN, CDR2 SVGIG (reference sequence). V was cut by 0 bases and J by 1 base, with 6 bases left in between. CDR3 bases: TGTGCCTGGAGTGTATTAGTGAACACCGGGGAGCTGTTTTTT. Protein product: CAWSVLVNTGELFF. Full variable domain (rest looked up from reference TRBV30 and TRBJ2-2): SQTIHQWPATLVQPVGSPLSLECTVEGTSNPNLYWYRQAAGRGLQLLFYSVGIGQISSEVPQNLSASRPQDRQFILSSKKLLLSDSGFYLCAWSVLVNTGELFFGEGSRLTVL.

The sample holds many counts of this clonotype. The V call is TRBV12-3 or TRBV12-4, the J call TRBJ1-2; 7 nucleotides align to TRBD1. V was clipped by 4 bases and J by 5 bases; unmatched bases: 10. The CDR3 loop spans 15 amino acids. The CDR3 loop is CASSSTDRVPYGYTF. CDR3 in DNA: TGTGCCAGCAGTTCAACCGACAGGGTCCCGTATGGCTACACCTTC.

This clonotype appeared many times. The V and J genes are TRBV7-3 and TRBJ2-1; a weak D match, TRBD2 (6 bases). CDR1 is SGHTA and CDR2 is FQGTGA in the germline V gene. The CDR3 runs 13 residues. Trimming removed 5 bases at V and 4 bases at J, with 9 bases between. The DNA of the CDR3 is TGTGCCAGCAGCCCGGGGGTATACAATGAGCAGTTCTTC. It is translated as CASSPGVYNEQFF.

This clonotype was observed at least ten times. This chain links TRBV29-1 with TRBJ1-4, with 7 nucleotides matching TRBD1. The CDR3 has 13 residues. Germline V CDR1 and CDR2: SQVTM, ANQGSEA. V dropped 5 bases and J dropped 8; count of bases not matched to a gene: 8. The CDR3 is CSVSNRGWEKLFF. The CDR3 bases are TGCAGCGTTTCGAACAGGGGATGGGAAAAACTGTTTTTT.

This clonotype showed up just a few times. The chain uses TRBV6-5 and TRBJ2-2; TRBD1 agrees at 8 bases. This CDR3 is built from 15 residues. V gave up 5 bases and J gave up 5 bases; unmatched junction bases: 7. Germline values: CDR1 MNHEY, CDR2 SVGAGI. The CDR3 region has the DNA TGTGCCAGCAGTCCCGACAGGGGATATACCGGGGAGCTGTTTTTT. This encodes CASSPDRGYTGELFF.

The CDR3: CASSLFDGVAKNIQYF. The CDR3 DNA follows: TGTGCCAGCAGTTTATTCGACGGAGTAGCCAAAAACATTCAGTACTTC. The chain combines TRBV12-3 or TRBV12-4 with TRBJ2-4; D remains ambiguous. This CDR3 is 16 amino acids long. Trimming pared 2 bases from V and 0 bases from J, leaving 11 bases between.

This clonotype was recorded at least ten times. The V and J genes are TRBV9 and TRBJ1-5; the D gene is possibly TRBD1 (5 bases). CDR1 and CDR2 (germline): SGDLS, YYNGEE. Trimming shortened V by 5 bases and J by 10 bases, and 19 bases separated the two germline ends. The CDR3 is 14 amino acids. The CDR3 coding sequence is TGTGCCAGCAGTCCCGGGGCGGGCATAAATCCCCAGCATTTT. This encodes CASSPGAGINPQHF.

The chain carries TRBV29-1 and TRBJ2-1; TRBD2 matches 9 bases. Germline V gives CDR1 SQVTM, CDR2 ANQGSEA. The V gene end was trimmed by 2 bases and the J gene end by 1 base; junction bases not matched to a gene: 0. The CDR3 is made up of 14 amino acids. The CDR3 is CSVELAGSYNEQFF. CDR3 DNA sequence: TGCAGCGTTGAACTAGCGGGATCCTACAATGAGCAGTTCTTC.

This clonotype was observed at least ten times. The chain uses TRBV5-1 and TRBJ1-2; TRBD1 matches at 9 bases. The V and J ends lost 6 bases and 8 bases, in that order; junction bases with no gene match: 11. Germline CDR1 and CDR2: SGHRS and YFSETQ. The CDR3 is made up of 14 amino acids. CDR3 sequence: CASTLGDRVDGYTF. Written as DNA, the CDR3 is TGCGCCAGCACCCTGGGGGACAGGGTAGACGGCTACACCTTC.

This clonotype was observed a few times. The chain couples TRBV7-8 to TRBJ2-7; D is undetermined. CDR1 is SGHVS, CDR2 FQNEAQ, per germline. The CDR3 totals 14 residues. V was cut by 5 bases and J by 0 bases, with 11 bases left in between. The CDR3 sequence: CASSVSWSSYEQYF. For the CDR3, the DNA is TGTGCCAGCAGCGTTTCATGGAGCTCCTACGAGCAGTACTTC. The entire variable domain, with the rest obtained from reference TRBV7-8 and TRBJ2-7, is as follows: GAGVSQSPRYKVAKRGQDVALRCDPISGHVSLFWYQQALGQGPEFLTYFQNEAQLDKSGLPSDRFFAERPEGSVSTLKIQRTQQEDSAVYLCASSVSWSSYEQYFGPGTRLTVT.

The V gene is TRBV28, the J gene TRBJ2-7; D possibly corresponds to TRBD1 (6 bases). Germline-derived CDR1 and CDR2 are MDHEN and SYDVKM. Between the trimmed V and J ends, which lost 5 bases and 0 bases, there was a span of 17 bases. The CDR3 sequence is 16 residues long. In DNA, the CDR3 is TGTGCCAGCAGTGCGACGACAGGATTAAGCTCCTACGAGCAGTACTTC. This encodes CASSATTGLSSYEQYF.

This clonotype was recorded a few times. The gene calls are TRBV6-6 and TRBJ1-1, with TRBD1 as a possible D gene (5 bases). CDR1 is MNHNY and CDR2 is SVGAGI in the germline V gene (reference sequence). Trimming left V 2 bases short and J 6 bases short, with 13 bases between. CDR3 size: 14 residues. CDR3 DNA: TGTGCCAGCAGTTACGGGGGGGTATACGCTGAAGCTTTCTTT. As protein: CASSYGGVYAEAFF.

There are a few counts of this clonotype. V and J are TRBV14 and TRBJ2-7; possible D gene TRBD1, 5 bases. Per germline, CDR1 SGHDN and CDR2 FVKESK. Trimming cost V 4 bases and J 2 bases, with 21 bases left between them. The CDR3 has 17 residues. DNA of the CDR3: TGTGCCAGCAGCCCCCTTTGGGGCCGCCCCGCGGCCTACGAGCAGTACTTC. Translating gives CASSPLWGRPAAYEQYF.

This clonotype was recorded at least ten times. The chain has TRBV27 and TRBJ2-1, with TRBD2 identical over 12 bases. CDR3 size: 18 residues. Germline V lookup: CDR1 MNHEY, CDR2 SMNVEV (reference sequence). V dropped 1 base and J dropped 8; count of bases not matched to a gene: 12. The CDR3 DNA reads as TGTGCCAGCAGTTTATTCCGTCCGACTAGCGGGGGCCAGGATGAGCAGTTCTTC. Its translation: CASSLFRPTSGGQDEQFF.

V usage is TRBV5-1 and J usage is TRBJ2-6, with D perhaps TRBD1 (5 bases). CDR3 length equals 17 residues. V was pared by 0 bases and J by 0 bases, with 10 bases between. Germline V gene lookup returns CDR1 SGHRS and CDR2 YFSETQ. This CDR3 is CASSLVAGYSGANVLTF. For the CDR3, the DNA is TGCGCCAGCAGCTTGGTGGCAGGGTACTCTGGGGCCAACGTCCTGACTTTC.

This clonotype appeared a few times. The J gene is TRBJ1-6, the V gene TRBV5-1; perhaps TRBD1 as D (5 bases). This CDR3 region has 14 residues. Trimming shortened V by 0 bases and J by 6 bases, and 7 bases separated the two germline ends. The germline CDR1 and CDR2 sequences are SGHRS and YFSETQ. The CDR3 DNA sequence: TGCGCCAGCAGCTTGGTTCAGGGTAATTCACCCCTCCACTTT. Protein: CASSLVQGNSPLHF.

This clonotype was detected only a few times. The chain's CDR3 is CASSPGTGVNNQPQHF. CDR3 in DNA: TGTGCCAGCAGTCCCGGGACAGGGGTTAACAATCAGCCCCAGCATTTT. The chain couples TRBV7-9 to TRBJ1-5, with TRBD1 identical over 10 bases. The CDR3 runs 16 residues. Germline CDR1 is SEHNR and CDR2 is FQNEAQ (reference sequence). The V segment lost 6 bases and the J segment 3 bases; nucleotides outside the gene matches: 8.

This clonotype turned up a few times. This chain connects TRBV27 to TRBJ2-1; D is uncertain. In germline, CDR1 is MNHEY, CDR2 SMNVEV (reference sequence). This CDR3 spans 12 amino acids. V dropped 2 bases and J dropped 2 bases, with 1 base sitting between them. CDR3 residues: CASSLPYNEQFF. Written as DNA, the CDR3 is TGTGCCAGCAGTTTACCCTACAATGAGCAGTTCTTC.

This clonotype was seen many times. J is TRBJ1-5 and V is TRBV20-1, with 9 bases matching TRBD1. The CDR3 is 16 residues long. V shed 0 bases, J shed 2 bases, and the junction held 5 bases outside the gene matches. CDR1 is DFQATT and CDR2 is SNEGSKA in the germline V gene (reference sequence). The CDR3 DNA reads TGCAGTGCTAGAGATGGGACAGGGACTGGCAATCAGCCCCAGCATTTT. This gives the protein CSARDGTGTGNQPQHF.

V is TRBV27 and J is TRBJ1-5; weak D call: TRBD1 (5 bases). The CDR3 contains 14 residues. The V and J ends lost 3 bases and 1 base respectively, with 7 bases between them. CDR1 is MNHEY, CDR2 SMNVEV, per germline (reference sequence). The DNA of the CDR3 is TGTGCCAGCAGTTTCTGGGGGAGCAATCAGCCCCAGCATTTT. This sequence encodes CASSFWGSNQPQHF.